Listed below are T cell receptor beta chains from one sample, sequenced in a study of control samples from healthy donors and cancer patients. Only in-frame clones appear in the TCRdb table, and some are missing; sequencing was by immunoSEQ multiplex PCR. Seen here are 70,000 to 100,000 clones, about nine tenths observed once, and the top ten hold around 17%. Input material: blood. The receptors stem from a middle-aged man in good health. The CDR3 runs from the conserved cysteine through the conserved F or W. D genes are given only for firm matches. Not all rows give a size; the values are once, few, many and, for expanded clones, a class.

cdr3_nt	cdr3_aa	v_call	d_call	j_call	clone_size
TGTGCCAGCAGCGGGGGAACAGGGGTTAGAACTAATGAAAAACTGTTTTTT	CASSGGTGVRTNEKLFF	TRBV9	TRBD1	TRBJ1-4	-
TGTGCCAGCAGCCTGGGGGGGGCAGATACGCAGTATTTT	CASSLGGADTQYF	TRBV9	TRBD2	TRBJ2-3	-
TGTGCCAGCAGTACCCCTCCGGGAACAGGAAACACCATATATTTT	CASSTPPGTGNTIYF	TRBV6-5	-	TRBJ1-3	-
TGTGCCAGCAGCCCCTTAGCGGGGGGGCGGGAGCAGTTCTTC	CASSPLAGGREQFF	TRBV7-9	TRBD2	TRBJ2-1	-
TGTGCCACCAGCAGAGATAACAATGAGCAGTTCTTC	CATSRDNNEQFF	TRBV15	-	TRBJ2-1	-
TGTGCCAGCAACGACGGACAGAGCACTGAAGCTTTCTTT	CASNDGQSTEAFF	TRBV2	-	TRBJ1-1	-
TGTGCCAGCAGCGTAAACTTTGAGACCCAGTACTTC	CASSVNFETQYF	TRBV9	-	TRBJ2-5	-
TGTGCCAGCAGTTACGGGACAGGGGCCTACGAGCAGTACTTC	CASSYGTGAYEQYF	TRBV6-6	TRBD1	TRBJ2-7	-
TGTGCCAGCAGTTTAGGCCCAAGGGTGGGGAACACTGAAGCTTTCTTT	CASSLGPRVGNTEAFF	TRBV6-5	-	TRBJ1-1	few
TGTGCCAGTAGTCCCGCAGGGATGGGCTATGGCTACACCTTC	CASSPAGMGYGYTF	TRBV19	-	TRBJ1-2	-
TGTGCCAGCAGCGCCCAGGCCTCTGGAAACACCATATATTTT	CASSAQASGNTIYF	TRBV9	-	TRBJ1-3	-
TGCGCCAGCAGCTTGGCCGGCGGGCTGAACATTGAAGCTTTCTTT	CASSLAGGLNIEAFF	TRBV5-1	-	TRBJ1-1	-
TGTGCCAGCAGTTACGGCAATAACTATGGCTACACCTTC	CASSYGNNYGYTF	TRBV6-5	-	TRBJ1-2	-